This T cell receptor (beta chain) was found in a study of T cell repertoires in cytomegalovirus infection. As for the study in general: The authors used CMV epitopes that were HLA-C-restricted (recently identified) and HLA-B-restricted (well studied). Public TCR beta signatures provided an indication of both CMV infection and a matching HLA type.

With 4 bases removed from V and 0 bases from J, the gap between germline ends came to 11 bases. Germline V gives CDR1 MNHEY, CDR2 SVGAGI. This CDR3 has 15 amino acids. A single record per CDR3 protein comes from TCRdb applying MiXCR to the reads. The table includes more than 300,000 distinct CDR3 sequences, roughly 34% detected once. Points from the study as a whole: Ex vivo, HLA-C-restricted CMV-specific TCR beta clonotypes prevailed over the rest of the response. Carriage of CMV together with the relevant HLA was identifiable through cumulative public TCR beta family frequency.

This clonotype appeared a few times. The antigen is unknown. The TCR comes from a human donor in good health (CMV status not recorded). Some clones in this sample may be carry-over from other donors' samples. This sequence joins TRBV6-5 and TRBJ2-3; D remains unclear. The material sequenced was cultured PBMCs, taken from culture after CMV antigen stimulation. The CDR3 DNA is TGTGCCAGCAGTTCAATTCTGACGAGCACAGATACGCAGTATTTT. This codes for CASSSILTSTDTQYF.